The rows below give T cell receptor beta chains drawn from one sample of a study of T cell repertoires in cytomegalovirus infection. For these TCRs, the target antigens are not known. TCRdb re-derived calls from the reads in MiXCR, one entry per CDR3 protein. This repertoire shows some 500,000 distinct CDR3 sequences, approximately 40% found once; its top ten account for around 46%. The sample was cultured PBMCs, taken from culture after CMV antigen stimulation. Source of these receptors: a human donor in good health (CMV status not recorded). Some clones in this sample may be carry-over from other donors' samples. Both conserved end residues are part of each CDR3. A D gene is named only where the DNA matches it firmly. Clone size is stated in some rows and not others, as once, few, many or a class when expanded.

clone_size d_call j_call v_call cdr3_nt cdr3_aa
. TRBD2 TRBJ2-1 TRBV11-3 TGTGCCAGCAGTCAAGGGACTAGCGAAAACAATGAGCAGTTCTTC CASSQGTSENNEQFF
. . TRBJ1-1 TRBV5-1 TGCGCCAGCAGCTCGCGTTGGGGGGGGAACACTGAAGCTTTCTTT CASSSRWGGNTEAFF
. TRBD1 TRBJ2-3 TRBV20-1 TGCAGTGCCACCACCCCGGACAGGGGCACAGATACGCAGTATTTT CSATTPDRGTDTQYF
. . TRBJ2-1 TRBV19 TGTGCCAGTAGTACCTATTCCCATGAGCAGTTCTTC CASSTYSHEQFF
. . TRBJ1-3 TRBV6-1 TGTGCCAGCAGCTGGGGGATGAGAAACACCATATATTTT CASSWGMRNTIYF
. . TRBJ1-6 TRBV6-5 TGTGCCAGCAGTTACCGGTATAATTCACCCCTCCACTTT CASSYRYNSPLHF
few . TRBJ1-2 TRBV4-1 TGCGCCAGCAGCCAAGACGACATACAGGGTTTCGGGGGCTACACCTTC CASSQDDIQGFGGYTF
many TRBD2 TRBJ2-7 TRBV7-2 TGTGCCAGCAGTTCGGGGGGAGAGCAGTACTTC CASSSGGEQYF
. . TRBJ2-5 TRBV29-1 TGCAGCGTTGAAGGCCTCCTGGGGATCCAGTACTTC CSVEGLLGIQYF
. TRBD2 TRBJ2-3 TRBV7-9 TGTGCCAGCAGCTCCCGGCTAGCGGGTACCACAGATACGCAGTATTTT CASSSRLAGTTDTQYF
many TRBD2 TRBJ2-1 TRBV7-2 TGTGCCAGCAGCTCCCTCGGAGGGAGGGCCAACAATGAGCAGTTCTTC CASSSLGGRANNEQFF
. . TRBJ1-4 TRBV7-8 TGTGCCAGCAGCTTATCGCCGGCTCGGATCTTTGCAACTAATGAAAAACTGTTTTTT CASSLSPARIFATNEKLFF
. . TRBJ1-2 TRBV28 TGTGCCAGCAGGGGGGCCGCGGCCGGCGGCTACACCTTC CASRGAAAGGYTF
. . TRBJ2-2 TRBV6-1 TGTGCCAGCAGTGCGCAACAGGTTAACACCGGGGAGCTGTTTTTT CASSAQQVNTGELFF
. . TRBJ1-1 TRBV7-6 TGTGCCAGCAGCTCGAATGGGGGTGGGACTGAAGCTTTCTTT CASSSNGGGTEAFF
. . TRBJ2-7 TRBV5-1 TGCGCCAGCAGCTCTGGGGTCAGGGCAACAGAGTACTTC CASSSGVRATEYF
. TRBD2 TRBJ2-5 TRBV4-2 TGTGCCAGCAGCCGAGAAAGGACTAGCGGGGGGCAAGAGACCCAGTACTTC CASSRERTSGGQETQYF
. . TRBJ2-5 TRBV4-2 TGTGCCAGCAGCCAGACTATGGGACACCAAGAGACCCAGTACTTC CASSQTMGHQETQYF
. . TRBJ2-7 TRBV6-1 TGTGCCAGCAGTGACCCCGTTGGGTACGAGCAGTACTTC CASSDPVGYEQYF
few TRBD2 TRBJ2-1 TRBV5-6 TGTGCCAGCAGCTCGGGACTAGCGGGTTTTCCTGCTTACAATGAGCAGTTCTTC CASSSGLAGFPAYNEQFF
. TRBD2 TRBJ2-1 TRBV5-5 TGTGCCAGCAGCACTCTGACTAGCGGGTCCAATGAGCAGTTCTTC CASSTLTSGSNEQFF
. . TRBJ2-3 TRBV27 TGTGCCAGCAGTCACTTCACAGATACGCAGTATTTT CASSHFTDTQYF
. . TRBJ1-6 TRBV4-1 TGCGCCAGCAGCCAGGAAATCAACTCACCCCTCCACTTT CASSQEINSPLHF
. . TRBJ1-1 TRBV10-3 TGTGCCATCAGTGAGCTCTGGGGAGGGGACACTGAAGCTTTCTTT CAISELWGGDTEAFF
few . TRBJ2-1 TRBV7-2 TGTGCCAGCAGCTCCAGGGCGGGCGGGGACAATGAGCAGTTCTTC CASSSRAGGDNEQFF
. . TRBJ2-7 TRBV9 TGTGCCAGCAGCGTAGCCCCCGGGGGCACCTACGAGCAGTACTTC CASSVAPGGTYEQYF
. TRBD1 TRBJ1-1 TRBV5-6 TGTGCCAGCAGCTCCTGGACAGGGGGTTTAACTGAAGCTTTCTTT CASSSWTGGLTEAFF
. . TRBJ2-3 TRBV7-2 TGTGCCAGCAGCCCCCCTACTAGCACAAATACGCAGTATTTT CASSPPTSTNTQYF
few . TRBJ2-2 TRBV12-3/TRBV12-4 TGTGCCAGCAGTTTATGGTTACCTTGGACTACAACGAACACCGGGGAGCTGTTTTTT CASSLWLPWTTTNTGELFF
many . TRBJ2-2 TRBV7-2 TGTGCCAGCCTCCTTGAAATAGCGTCGGCGACCGGGGAGCTGTTTTTT CASLLEIASATGELFF
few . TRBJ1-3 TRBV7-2 TGTGCCAGCAGCCCTAACACAGTTCTCTCTGGAAACACCATATATTTT CASSPNTVLSGNTIYF
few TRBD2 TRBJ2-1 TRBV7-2 TGTGCCAGCAGCTTACATTCCCGGGGGACTAGTGTGAACAATGAGCAGTTCTTC CASSLHSRGTSVNNEQFF
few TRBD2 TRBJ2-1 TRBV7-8 TGTGCCAGCAGCTGGGGGGGGACTAGCTACAATGAGCAGTTCTTC CASSWGGTSYNEQFF
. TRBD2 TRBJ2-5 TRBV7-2 TGTGCCAGCAGCTTAGTTCCGACTAGCGGGATTGGTGGGACCCAGTACTTC CASSLVPTSGIGGTQYF
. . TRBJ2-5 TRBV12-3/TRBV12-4 TGTGCCAGCGGAATCCAGGGGTTCTGGGAGACCCAGTACTTC CASGIQGFWETQYF
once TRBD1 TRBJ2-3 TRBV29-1 TGCAGCGCGACAGGGGAAGGTGGCACAGATACGCAGTATTTT CSATGEGGTDTQYF
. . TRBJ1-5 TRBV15 TGTGCCACCAGCAAAGAAGGTCCGCTAGTAGCCCAGCATTTT CATSKEGPLVAQHF
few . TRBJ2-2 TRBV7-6 TGTGCCAGCAGCACCTTGGCGGGGGCCCTGGGCACCGGGGAGCTGTTTTTT CASSTLAGALGTGELFF
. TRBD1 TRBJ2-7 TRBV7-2 TGTGCCAGCAGCCACGGACAGGAACTAAGCGAGCAGTACTTC CASSHGQELSEQYF
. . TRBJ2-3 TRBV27 TGTGCCAGCAGCTCTATCACTTTTCCGGATACGCAGTATTTT CASSSITFPDTQYF
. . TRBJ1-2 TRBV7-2 TGTGCCAGCATCTTACTCTCGACAGTATATGGCTACACCTTC CASILLSTVYGYTF
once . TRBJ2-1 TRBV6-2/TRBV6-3 TGTGCCAGCAGTTGGCAGGGTGTATACAATGAGCAGTTCTTC CASSWQGVYNEQFF
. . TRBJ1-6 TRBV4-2 TGTGCCAGCAGCCAAGAGTCGGGAGTGAATTCACCCCTCCACTTT CASSQESGVNSPLHF
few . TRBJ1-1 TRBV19 TGTGCCAGTAAGAGTGGGCCGTTAGTAATGAACACTGAAGCTTTCTTT CASKSGPLVMNTEAFF
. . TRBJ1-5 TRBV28 TGTGCCAGCAGTTTGTATCGGACAAATCAGCCCCAGCATTTT CASSLYRTNQPQHF
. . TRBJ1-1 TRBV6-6 TGTGCCAGCAGTTACGGACATATGAACACTGAAGCTTTCTTT CASSYGHMNTEAFF
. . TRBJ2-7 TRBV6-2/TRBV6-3 TGTGCCAGCAAAAGGGAGTACGAGCAGTACTTC CASKREYEQYF
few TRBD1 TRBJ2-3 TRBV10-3 TGTGCCATCAGTGAGTCACAGGGGATCTGGGATACGCAGTATTTT CAISESQGIWDTQYF
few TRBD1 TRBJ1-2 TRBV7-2 TGTGCCAGCAGCTTGGAGACAGGGCTAGGAGGCTACACCTTC CASSLETGLGGYTF
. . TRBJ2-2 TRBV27 TGTGCCAGCATGAAGGACACCGGGGAGCTGTTTTTT CASMKDTGELFF
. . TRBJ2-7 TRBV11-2 TGTGCCAGCAGCATGGGGGTTGGGGGCGCGTACTTC CASSMGVGGAYF
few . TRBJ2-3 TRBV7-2 TGTGCCAGCAGAAGAGACAGAGCCACAGATACGCAGTATTTT CASRRDRATDTQYF
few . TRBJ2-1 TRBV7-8 TGTGCCAGCAGCTTAGCGAGCCAGGGCAATGAGCAGTTCTTC CASSLASQGNEQFF
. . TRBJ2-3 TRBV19 TGTGCCAGTAGGATGGGGGGCCTGCGTATGGCAGATACGCAGTATTTT CASRMGGLRMADTQYF
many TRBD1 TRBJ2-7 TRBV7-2 TGTGCCAGCAGCTCGGACAGGGGGGCTTTCGGAGAGCAGTACTTC CASSSDRGAFGEQYF